Below, one T cell receptor beta chain is given with its context. Measured with immunoSEQ multiplex PCR; TCRdb has only the in-frame clones, and not every one. The repertoire holds about 440,000 clones, with 70% to 90% as singletons. The data belong to a study of blood T cell repertoires in COVID-19. From germline, CDR1 is KGHSH and CDR2 LQKENI. The CDR3 has 17 residues. V was trimmed by 0 bases and J by 1 base, leaving 15 bases between them. Participants came from about 24 US areas, aged about 18 to 89 years. Cohort assignment relied on participant-reported clinical history. The gene calls are TRBV18 and TRBJ1-1; the D gene is possibly TRBD1 (5 bases). Sequenced sample: PBMCs or T cells enriched from blood (not recorded which). This sequence was found in a woman under 30 with acute COVID-19. DNA of the CDR3: TGTGCCAGCTCACCACCTTTGTTCAGGGCTAGGAACACTGAAGCTTTCTTT. It is translated as CASSPPLFRARNTEAFF.